This T cell receptor beta chain was profiled in a study of control samples from healthy donors and cancer patients (dated by TCRdb to the early 2020s). Library prep was done by the immunoSEQ multiplex PCR assay. TCRdb retrieved this table from immuneACCESS and kept in-frame rearrangements only. Not all clones are present; in checked studies, unresolved V genes account for under half, and no reason is known for the remainder. The sample data list 150,000 to 200,000 clones, and 91% of these were observed just once. The ten largest account for about 1.6% of the sample. As for this clone: The antigen it recognizes is unknown. No per-base quality is available; no much larger clone lies one base away.

Per the germline V gene, MGHRA is the CDR1 and YSYEKL is the CDR2. From cysteine to phenylalanine, the CDR3 is 16 amino acids long. The DNA shown is the 48-base CDR3, in frame from base 1. Deletion took 1 base off V and 5 bases off J, with a span of 15 bases between the germline ends. Recombination connected TRBV4-1 to TRBJ1-5, with TRBD1 as a weak D call on 5 bases. The clonotype comes from a woman in her 30s in good health. The material sequenced was blood. The DNA reads TGCGCCAGCAGCCAAGGAGGGGCCATAGGGTATCAGCCCCAGCATTTT. The translation is CASSQGGAIGYQPQHF.